This T cell receptor (beta chain) derives from a study of blood T cells in healthy people across ages. In regard to this clonotype: Possible read error: a much larger clone is one base away.

With a J-beta primer mix and a sample-barcoded 5' primer, a second PCR ran 7 to 11 cycles. Each cDNA molecule received a tag from a template-switch adaptor that had 12 random nucleotides. From the 5' RACE reads, TCRdb called clonotypes with MiXCR, one entry per CDR3 protein. The sample shows roughly 1,700,000 distinct CDR3 sequences, roughly 28% of them seen only once. CDR1 is DFQATT and CDR2 is SNEGSKA in the germline V gene (reference sequence). The CDR3 consists of 13 residues. Losses at the gene ends were 6 bases for V and 2 bases for J; bases not matched to a gene: 7. The sequencing input was blood. This TCR was sampled from a woman in her 30s in good health. The chain employs TRBV20-1 and TRBJ2-7, with 7 bases identical to TRBD2. For the CDR3, the DNA is TGCAGTGCCCCCCGGGACTATACCTACGAGCAGTACTTC. It yields the protein CSAPRDYTYEQYF.